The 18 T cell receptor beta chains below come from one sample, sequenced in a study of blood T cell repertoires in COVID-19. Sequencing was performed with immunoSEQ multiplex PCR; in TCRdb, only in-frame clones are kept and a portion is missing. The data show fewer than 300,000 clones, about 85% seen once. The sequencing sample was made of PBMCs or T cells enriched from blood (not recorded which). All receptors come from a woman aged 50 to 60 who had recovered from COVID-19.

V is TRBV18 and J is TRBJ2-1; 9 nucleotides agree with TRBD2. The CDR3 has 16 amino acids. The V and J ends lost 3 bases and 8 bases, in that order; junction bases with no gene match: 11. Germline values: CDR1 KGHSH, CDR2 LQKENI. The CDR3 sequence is CASSPLSGGSSDEQFF. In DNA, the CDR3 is TGTGCCAGCTCACCTCTTAGCGGGGGTTCCTCGGATGAGCAGTTCTTC.

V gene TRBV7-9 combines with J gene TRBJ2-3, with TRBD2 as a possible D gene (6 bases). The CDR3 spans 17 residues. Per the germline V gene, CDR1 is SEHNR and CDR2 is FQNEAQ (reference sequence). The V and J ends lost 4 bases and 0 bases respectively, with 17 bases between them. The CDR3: CASSSRVGGVSTDTQYF. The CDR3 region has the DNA TGTGCCAGCAGCTCCAGGGTTGGCGGGGTAAGCACAGATACGCAGTATTTT.

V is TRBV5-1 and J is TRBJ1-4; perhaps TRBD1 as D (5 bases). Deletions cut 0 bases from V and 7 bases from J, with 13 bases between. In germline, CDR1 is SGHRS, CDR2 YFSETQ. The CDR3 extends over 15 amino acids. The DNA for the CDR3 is TGCGCCAGCAGCTTGGAGCCGGGGGAGACTGAAAAACTGTTTTTT. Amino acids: CASSLEPGETEKLFF.

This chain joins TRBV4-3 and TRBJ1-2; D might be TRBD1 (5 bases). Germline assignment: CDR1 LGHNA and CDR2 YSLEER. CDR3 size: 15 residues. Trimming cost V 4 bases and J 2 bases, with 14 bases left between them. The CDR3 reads CASSPVTGGNYGYTF. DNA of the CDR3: TGCGCCAGCAGCCCCGTAACCGGGGGGAACTATGGCTACACCTTC.

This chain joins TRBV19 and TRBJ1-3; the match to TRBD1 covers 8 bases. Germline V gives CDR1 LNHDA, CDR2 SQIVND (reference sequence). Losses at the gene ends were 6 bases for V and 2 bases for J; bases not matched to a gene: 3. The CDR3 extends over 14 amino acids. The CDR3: CASSPTGAGNTIYF. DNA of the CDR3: TGTGCCAGTAGCCCGACAGGGGCTGGAAACACCATATATTTT.

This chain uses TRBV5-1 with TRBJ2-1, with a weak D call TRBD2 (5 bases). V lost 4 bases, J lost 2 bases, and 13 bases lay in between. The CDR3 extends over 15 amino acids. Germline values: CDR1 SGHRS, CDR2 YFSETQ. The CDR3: CASSKVGDTYNEQFF. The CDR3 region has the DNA TGCGCCAGCAGCAAGGTGGGAGACACCTACAATGAGCAGTTCTTC.

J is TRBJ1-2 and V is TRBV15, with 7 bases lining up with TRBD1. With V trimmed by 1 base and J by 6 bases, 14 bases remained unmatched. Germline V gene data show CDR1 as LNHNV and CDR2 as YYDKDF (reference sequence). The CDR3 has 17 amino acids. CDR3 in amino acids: CATSRGSGRQTGNGYTF. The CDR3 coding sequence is TGTGCCACCAGCAGAGGATCGGGGCGACAGACAGGGAATGGCTACACCTTC.

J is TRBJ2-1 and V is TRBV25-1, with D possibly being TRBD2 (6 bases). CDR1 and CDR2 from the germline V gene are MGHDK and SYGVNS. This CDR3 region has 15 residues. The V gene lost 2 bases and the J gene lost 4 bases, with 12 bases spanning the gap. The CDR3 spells CASSEHGSKYNEQFF. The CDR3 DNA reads TGTGCCAGCAGTGAACACGGGAGTAAATACAATGAGCAGTTCTTC.

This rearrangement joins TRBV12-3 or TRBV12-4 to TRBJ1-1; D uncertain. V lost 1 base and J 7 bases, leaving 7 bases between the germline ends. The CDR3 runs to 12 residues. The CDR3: CASSLGRLEAFF. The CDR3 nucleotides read TGTGCCAGCAGTTTAGGGCGGCTTGAAGCTTTCTTT.

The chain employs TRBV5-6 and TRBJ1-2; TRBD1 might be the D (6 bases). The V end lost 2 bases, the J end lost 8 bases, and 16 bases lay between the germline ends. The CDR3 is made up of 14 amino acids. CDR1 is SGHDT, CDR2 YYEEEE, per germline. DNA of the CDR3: TGTGCCAGCAGCTTACAGGGAATCACGGTCGGCTACACCTTC. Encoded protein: CASSLQGITVGYTF.

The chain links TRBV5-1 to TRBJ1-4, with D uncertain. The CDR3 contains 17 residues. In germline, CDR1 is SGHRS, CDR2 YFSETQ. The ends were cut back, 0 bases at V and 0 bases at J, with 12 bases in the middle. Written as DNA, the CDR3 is TGCGCCAGCAGCTTGGCCGGCGGTTCTGCAACTAATGAAAAACTGTTTTTT. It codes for CASSLAGGSATNEKLFF.

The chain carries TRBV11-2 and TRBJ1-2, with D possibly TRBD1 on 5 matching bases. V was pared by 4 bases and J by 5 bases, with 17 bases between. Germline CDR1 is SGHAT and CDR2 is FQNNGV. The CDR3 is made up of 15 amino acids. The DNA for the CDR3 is TGTGCCAGCAGCTCGGAAGGGGTAGATGGATATGGCTACACCTTC. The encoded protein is CASSSEGVDGYGYTF.

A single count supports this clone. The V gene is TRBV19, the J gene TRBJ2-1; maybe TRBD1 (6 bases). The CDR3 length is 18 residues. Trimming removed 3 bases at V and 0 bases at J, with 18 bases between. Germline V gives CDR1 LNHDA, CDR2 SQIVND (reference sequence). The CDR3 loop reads CASSIPGEAVGSYNEQFF. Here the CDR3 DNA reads TGTGCCAGTAGTATTCCAGGGGAAGCGGTCGGCTCCTACAATGAGCAGTTCTTC.

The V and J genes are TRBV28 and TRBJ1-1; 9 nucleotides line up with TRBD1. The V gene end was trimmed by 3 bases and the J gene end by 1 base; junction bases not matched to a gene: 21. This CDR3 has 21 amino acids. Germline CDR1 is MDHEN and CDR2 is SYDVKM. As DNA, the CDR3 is TGTGCCAGCAGTTTTTATGGTTATTCGGGACAGGGTCTGCAGGGGAACACTGAAGCTTTCTTT. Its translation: CASSFYGYSGQGLQGNTEAFF.

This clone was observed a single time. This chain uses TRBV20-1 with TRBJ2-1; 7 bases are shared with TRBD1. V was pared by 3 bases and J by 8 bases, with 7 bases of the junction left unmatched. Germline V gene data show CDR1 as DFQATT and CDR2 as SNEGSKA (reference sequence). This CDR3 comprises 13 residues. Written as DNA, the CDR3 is TGCAGTGCTAGTACAGGGGAGTGGGATGAGCAGTTCTTC. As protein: CSASTGEWDEQFF.

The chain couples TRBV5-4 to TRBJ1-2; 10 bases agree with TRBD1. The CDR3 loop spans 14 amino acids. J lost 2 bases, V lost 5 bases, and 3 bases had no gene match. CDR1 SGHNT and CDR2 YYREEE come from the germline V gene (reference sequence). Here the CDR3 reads CASRRQGANYGYTF. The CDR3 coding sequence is TGTGCCAGCAGACGACAGGGGGCGAACTATGGCTACACCTTC.

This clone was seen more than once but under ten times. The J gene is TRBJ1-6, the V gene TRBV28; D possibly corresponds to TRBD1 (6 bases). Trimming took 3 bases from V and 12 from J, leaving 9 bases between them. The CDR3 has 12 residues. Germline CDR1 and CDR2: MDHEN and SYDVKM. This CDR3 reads CASSLQGLPLHF. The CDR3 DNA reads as TGTGCCAGCAGTTTGCAGGGGTTACCCCTCCACTTT.

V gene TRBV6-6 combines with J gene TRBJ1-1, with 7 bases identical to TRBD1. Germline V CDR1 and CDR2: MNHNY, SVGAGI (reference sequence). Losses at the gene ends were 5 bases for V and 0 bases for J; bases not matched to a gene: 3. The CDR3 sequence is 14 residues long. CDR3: CASSKTGLNTEAFF. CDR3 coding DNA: TGTGCCAGCAGTAAGACAGGGCTGAACACTGAAGCTTTCTTT.